This entry describes one T cell receptor (beta chain). This CDR3 region has 15 residues. Trimming took off 1 base at V and 9 bases at J, with 14 bases between the two ends. Germline V CDR1 and CDR2: SGHDT, YYEEEE. The sample is drawn from a study of T cells in narcolepsy. Only in-frame clones appear in the TCRdb table, and some are missing; sequencing was by immunoSEQ multiplex PCR. The sample shows tens of thousands of clones, over 75% of them seen only once. The sample consisted of memory (CD45RA-) CD4+ T cells from blood. This TCR was recovered from a human donor in good health. The genes are TRBV5-6 and TRBJ1-6; D might be TRBD1 (5 bases). As DNA, the CDR3 is TGTGCCAGCAGCTTGACGGGGGGTTTTGGTTCACCCCTCCACTTT. Residues: CASSLTGGFGSPLHF.